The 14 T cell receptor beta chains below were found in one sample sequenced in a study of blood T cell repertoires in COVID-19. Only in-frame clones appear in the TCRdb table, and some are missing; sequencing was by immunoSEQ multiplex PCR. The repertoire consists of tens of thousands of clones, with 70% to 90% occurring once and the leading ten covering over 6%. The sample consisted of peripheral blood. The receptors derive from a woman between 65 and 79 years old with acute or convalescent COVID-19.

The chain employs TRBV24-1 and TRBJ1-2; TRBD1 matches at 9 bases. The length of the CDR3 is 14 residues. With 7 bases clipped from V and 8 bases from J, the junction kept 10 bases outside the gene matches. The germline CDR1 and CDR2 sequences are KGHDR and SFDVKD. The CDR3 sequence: CATRGTGRFSGYTF. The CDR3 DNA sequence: TGTGCCACCAGGGGGACAGGGAGGTTTTCCGGCTACACCTTC.

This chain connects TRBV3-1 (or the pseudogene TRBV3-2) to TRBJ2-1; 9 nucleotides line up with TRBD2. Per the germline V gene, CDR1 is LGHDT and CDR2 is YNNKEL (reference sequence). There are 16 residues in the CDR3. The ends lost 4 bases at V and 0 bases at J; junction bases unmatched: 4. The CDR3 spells CASSPLAGSSYNEQFF. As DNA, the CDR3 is TGTGCCAGCAGCCCGCTAGCGGGGAGCTCCTACAATGAGCAGTTCTTC.

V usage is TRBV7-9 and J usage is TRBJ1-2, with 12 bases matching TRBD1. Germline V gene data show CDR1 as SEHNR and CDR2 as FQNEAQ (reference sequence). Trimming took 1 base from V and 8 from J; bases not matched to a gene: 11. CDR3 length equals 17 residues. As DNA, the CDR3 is TGTGCCAGCAGCTTAGAGGCCCTGGGACAGGGGGCGAGAGGCTACACCTTC. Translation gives CASSLEALGQGARGYTF.

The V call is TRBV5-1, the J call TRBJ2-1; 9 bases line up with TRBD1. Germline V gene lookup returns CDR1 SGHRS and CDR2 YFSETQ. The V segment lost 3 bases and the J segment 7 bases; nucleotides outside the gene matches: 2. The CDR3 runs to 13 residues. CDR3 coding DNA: TGCGCCAGCAGCTCGGGACAGGGAAATGAGCAGTTCTTC. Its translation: CASSSGQGNEQFF.

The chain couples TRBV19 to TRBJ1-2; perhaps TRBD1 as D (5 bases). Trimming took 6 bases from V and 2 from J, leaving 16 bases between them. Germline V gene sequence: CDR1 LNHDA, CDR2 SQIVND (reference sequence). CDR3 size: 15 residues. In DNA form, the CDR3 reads TGTGCCAGTAGCTTACCCCGGGGGGGGAACTATGGCTACACCTTC. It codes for CASSLPRGGNYGYTF.

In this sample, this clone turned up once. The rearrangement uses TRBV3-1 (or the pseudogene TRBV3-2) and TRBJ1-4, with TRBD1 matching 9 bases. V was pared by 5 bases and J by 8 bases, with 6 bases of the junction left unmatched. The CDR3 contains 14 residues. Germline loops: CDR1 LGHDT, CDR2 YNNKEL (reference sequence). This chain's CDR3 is CASSAWDREEKLFF. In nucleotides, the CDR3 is TGTGCCAGCAGCGCCTGGGACAGGGAGGAAAAACTGTTTTTT.

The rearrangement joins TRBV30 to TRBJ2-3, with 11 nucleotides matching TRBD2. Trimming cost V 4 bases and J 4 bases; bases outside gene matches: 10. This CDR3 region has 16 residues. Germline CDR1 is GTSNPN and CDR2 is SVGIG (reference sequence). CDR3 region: CAWNLGTSGLADTQYF. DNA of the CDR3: TGTGCCTGGAACCTCGGGACTAGCGGTCTCGCAGATACGCAGTATTTT.

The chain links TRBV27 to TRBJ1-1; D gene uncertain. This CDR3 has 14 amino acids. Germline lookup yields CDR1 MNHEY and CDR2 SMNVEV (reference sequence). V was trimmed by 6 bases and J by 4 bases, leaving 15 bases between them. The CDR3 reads CASSPSDRGTEAFF. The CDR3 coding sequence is TGTGCCAGCAGCCCCTCCGATCGGGGCACTGAAGCTTTCTTT.

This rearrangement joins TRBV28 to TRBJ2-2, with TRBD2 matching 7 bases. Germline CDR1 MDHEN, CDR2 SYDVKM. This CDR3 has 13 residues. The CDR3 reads CSSGKLDTGELFF. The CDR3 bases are TGTTCAAGCGGGAAGTTGGACACCGGGGAGCTGTTTTTT.

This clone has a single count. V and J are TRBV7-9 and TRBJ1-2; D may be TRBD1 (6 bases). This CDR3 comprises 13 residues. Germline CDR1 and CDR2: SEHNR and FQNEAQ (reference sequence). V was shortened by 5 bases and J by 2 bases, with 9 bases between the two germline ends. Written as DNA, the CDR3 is TGTGCCAGCAGCCAACAGGGAAACTATGGCTACACCTTC. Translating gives CASSQQGNYGYTF. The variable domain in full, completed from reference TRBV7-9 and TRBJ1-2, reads DTGVSQNPRHKITKRGQNVTFRCDPISEHNRLYWYRQTLGQGPEFLTYFQNEAQLEKSRLLSDRFSAERPKGSFSTLEIQRTEQGDSAMYLCASSQQGNYGYTFGSGTRLTVV.

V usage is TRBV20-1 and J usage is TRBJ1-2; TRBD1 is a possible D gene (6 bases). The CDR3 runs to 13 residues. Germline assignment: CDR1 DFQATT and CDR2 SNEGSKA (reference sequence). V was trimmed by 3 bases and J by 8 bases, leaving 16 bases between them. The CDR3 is CSASPGGHGGYTF. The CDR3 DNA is TGCAGTGCTAGTCCCGGGGGGCATGGCGGCTACACCTTC.

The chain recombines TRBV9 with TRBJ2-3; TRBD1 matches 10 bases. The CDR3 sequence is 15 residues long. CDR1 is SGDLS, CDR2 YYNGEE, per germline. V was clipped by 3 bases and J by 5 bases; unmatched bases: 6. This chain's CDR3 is CASSGDRGREDTQYF. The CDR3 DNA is TGTGCCAGCAGCGGAGACAGGGGGCGCGAAGATACGCAGTATTTT.

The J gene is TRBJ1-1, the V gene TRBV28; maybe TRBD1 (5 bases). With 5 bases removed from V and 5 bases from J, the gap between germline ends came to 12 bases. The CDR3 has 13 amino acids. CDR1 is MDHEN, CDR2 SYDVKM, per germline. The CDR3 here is CASSPPPGTEAFF. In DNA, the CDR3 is TGTGCCAGCAGTCCACCTCCAGGGACTGAAGCTTTCTTT. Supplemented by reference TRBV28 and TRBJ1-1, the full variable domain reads DVKVTQSSRYLVKRTGEKVFLECVQDMDHENMFWYRQDPGLGLRLIYFSYDVKMKEKGDIPEGYSVSREKKERFSLILESASTNQTSMYLCASSPPPGTEAFFGQGTRLTVV.

The CDR3: CASGGVYNEQFF. Written as DNA, the CDR3 is TGTGCCAGCGGCGGGGTATACAATGAGCAGTTCTTC. This rearrangement joins TRBV28 to TRBJ2-1, with D perhaps TRBD2 (6 bases). The CDR3 loop spans 12 amino acids. V gave up 8 bases and J gave up 4 bases, with 9 bases separating them. Per the germline V gene, CDR1 is MDHEN and CDR2 is SYDVKM. The entire variable domain, with the rest obtained from reference TRBV28 and TRBJ2-1, is as follows: DVKVTQSSRYLVKRTGEKVFLECVQDMDHENMFWYRQDPGLGLRLIYFSYDVKMKEKGDIPEGYSVSREKKERFSLILESASTNQTSMYLCASGGVYNEQFFGPGTRLTVL.